This passage covers 25 T cell receptor beta chains from one sample sequenced in a study of T cells in Graves' hyperthyroidism and ophthalmopathy. Researchers amplified the TCR beta CDR3 regions from RNA transcripts. Initially, a first-round RT-PCR of the TCR CDR3 employed the HTBI primer set. TCRdb passed the multiplex PCR reads through MiXCR, listing each CDR3 protein once. Of fewer than 450,000 distinct CDR3 sequences detected, 17% appear once; the ten largest clones hold approximately 35%. Sequencing input: blood. The receptors derive from a woman in her thirties with Graves' hyperthyroidism that later progressed to Graves' ophthalmopathy.

The V and J genes are TRBV6-1 and TRBJ2-2; D not certain. Looked up from germline, CDR1 is MNHNS and CDR2 is SASEGT. The CDR3 consists of 12 residues. V was pared by 2 bases and J by 7 bases, with 5 bases between. The DNA of the CDR3 is TGTGCCAGCAGTGAATTGAACGGGGAGCTGTTTTTT. Protein product: CASSELNGELFF.

J is TRBJ2-3 and V is TRBV6-2 or TRBV6-3, with 10 bases fitting TRBD2. Germline V gene lookup returns CDR1 MNHEY and CDR2 SVGEGT. This CDR3 spans 20 amino acids. J was trimmed by 6 bases and V by 8 bases; bases with no gene match: 26. The CDR3 nucleotides are TGTGCCAGCCTAATGGGGCTAGCGGGAGACGCGTTCATATCCTCGGATACGCAGTATTTT. Amino acids: CASLMGLAGDAFISSDTQYF.

In the case of this clonotype: A read error may explain this, as a much larger clone is one base away. The chain's CDR3 is CACSQAGGRGEQFF. The CDR3 DNA reads TGTGCCTGCAGCCAAGCGGGGGGCAGGGGTGAGCAGTTCTTC. The chain recombines TRBV3-1 with TRBJ2-1; TRBD2 aligns across 9 bases. The length of the CDR3 is 14 residues. Germline assignment: CDR1 LGHDT and CDR2 YNNKEL (reference sequence).

A remark on this clonotype: The CDR3 does not close with the conserved phenylalanine or tryptophan, likely indicating a read error. The DNA is omitted, as the CDR3 cannot be located on it reliably, and the CDR3 follows TCRdb's listing. The chain employs TRBV11-2 and TRBJ2-1. Ends included, the CDR3 has 11 residues. Per the germline V gene, CDR1 is SGHAT and CDR2 is FQNNGV. CDR3 in amino acids: CASSLVVERFL.

This rearrangement joins TRBV3-1 to TRBJ1-3; D uncertain. V shed 3 bases and J shed 0 bases, with 6 bases lying between them. CDR3 length: 14 residues. The V gene's germline CDR1 is LGHDT and CDR2 YNNKEL (reference sequence). CDR3 loop: CASSQDPSGNTIYF. The CDR3 DNA is TGTGCCAGCAGCCAGGACCCCTCTGGAAACACCATATATTTT. The whole variable domain, remainder taken from reference TRBV3-1 and TRBJ1-3, is DTAVSQTPKYLVTQMGNDKSIKCEQNLGHDTMYWYKQDSKKFLKIMFSYNNKELIINETVPNRFSPKSPDKAHLNLHINSLELGDSAVYFCASSQDPSGNTIYFGEGSWLTVV.

Ten or more counts support this clonotype. The chain combines TRBV30 with TRBJ2-5; D is unclear. The germline V gene encodes CDR1 GTSNPN and CDR2 SVGIG (reference sequence). V was trimmed by 1 base and J by 1 base, leaving 1 base between them. This CDR3 region has 11 residues. The chain's CDR3 is CAWSAQETQYF. CDR3 in DNA: TGTGCCTGGAGTGCCCAAGAGACCCAGTACTTC.

This clonotype came up many times. The chain employs TRBV12-3 or TRBV12-4 and TRBJ1-2, with TRBD1 identical over 7 bases. This CDR3 region has 16 residues. After removal of 3 bases from V and 7 bases from J, the junction contained 14 bases not matched to a gene. The CDR3 sequence: CASSFWSAAGGIGYTF. The CDR3 DNA follows: TGTGCCAGCAGTTTTTGGTCGGCGGCAGGGGGTATTGGCTACACCTTC.

This chain links TRBV24-1 with TRBJ2-1; D tentatively reads TRBD1 or TRBD2 (5 bases each). The ends were cut back, 4 bases at V and 15 bases at J, with 18 bases in the middle. Germline V gives CDR1 KGHDR, CDR2 SFDVKD. The CDR3 is 13 amino acids. This chain's CDR3 is CATSDPNRFGRFF. CDR3 in DNA: TGTGCCACCAGTGACCCTAACAGGTTTGGGAGGTTCTTC.

This clonotype was counted at least ten times. This sequence joins TRBV15 and TRBJ1-5; D is perhaps TRBD1 (5 bases). The V end was cut by 1 base, the J end by 9 bases, with 22 bases between. The germline V gene has CDR1 LNHNV and CDR2 YYDKDF (reference sequence). This CDR3 is 17 amino acids long. CDR3 sequence (DNA): TGTGCCACCAGCAGAGTCAACACTGGACCAAATGGGGGGCCCCAGCATTTT. It yields the protein CATSRVNTGPNGGPQHF.

This clonotype was picked up a small number of times. This chain joins TRBV5-5 and TRBJ2-7; 7 bases fit TRBD1. Trimming removed 2 bases from V and 4 bases from J; junction bases left unmatched: 6. The length of the CDR3 is 14 residues. CDR1 and CDR2 from the germline V gene are SGHKS and YYEKEE (reference sequence). CDR3 sequence: CASSLSQGVYEQYF. The CDR3 DNA follows: TGTGCCAGCAGCTTAAGTCAGGGGGTTTACGAGCAGTACTTC.

This clonotype was seen a few times. The V and J genes are TRBV29-1 and TRBJ2-7; D might be TRBD2 (6 bases). V gave up 2 bases and J gave up 6 bases, with 14 bases separating them. This CDR3 is built from 13 residues. Germline V gene lookup returns CDR1 SQVTM and CDR2 ANQGSEA. The CDR3 loop reads CSVERIGGPEQYF. The CDR3 DNA sequence: TGCAGCGTTGAAAGGATCGGGGGTCCCGAGCAGTACTTC.

This clonotype was observed many times. The CDR3 coding sequence is TGCGCCACAAGAGACAGTTCCGTGCTCACTGAAGCTTTCTTT. It specifies CATRDSSVLTEAFF. The V gene is TRBV5-1, the J gene TRBJ1-1; possibly TRBD1 for D (5 bases). The ends were cut back, 9 bases at V and 4 bases at J, with 19 bases in the middle. CDR1 is SGHRS and CDR2 is YFSETQ in the germline V gene. This CDR3 region has 14 residues.

This clonotype came up many times. J is TRBJ1-3 and V is TRBV30; the D is unclear. Trimming removed 3 bases at V and 3 bases at J, with 9 bases between. The germline gives CDR1 GTSNPN, CDR2 SVGIG (reference sequence). This CDR3 has 13 amino acids. CDR3 nucleotide sequence: TGTGCCTGGAGACCCTTATATGGAAACACCATATATTTT. Amino acids: CAWRPLYGNTIYF.

This clonotype was recorded at least ten times. The chain recombines TRBV10-3 with TRBJ1-2; no reliable D call. This CDR3 spans 15 amino acids. Trimming took 0 bases from V and 4 from J, leaving 12 bases between them. Per germline, CDR1 ENHRY and CDR2 SYGVKD. This chain's CDR3 is CAISESGSRGYGYTF. The CDR3 DNA is TGTGCCATCAGTGAGTCGGGCTCCCGGGGCTATGGCTACACCTTC.

This clonotype has only a few counts. The chain is built from TRBV5-6 and TRBJ1-5; D is undetermined. V dropped 1 base and J dropped 1 base, with 15 bases sitting between them. CDR1 and CDR2 from the germline V gene are SGHDT and YYEEEE. The CDR3 is 17 residues long. The CDR3 region has the DNA TGTGCCAGCAGCTTGTGGGCAAGATCTGGGAGCAATCAGCCCCAGCATTTT. Translated: CASSLWARSGSNQPQHF. Filled out from reference TRBV5-6 and TRBJ1-5, the complete variable domain reads DAGVTQSPTHLIKTRGQQVTLRCSPKSGHDTVSWYQQALGQGPQFIFQYYEEEERQRGNFPDRFSGHQFPNYSSELNVNALLLGDSALYLCASSLWARSGSNQPQHFGDGTRLSIL.

This clonotype occurred many times. V and J are TRBV3-1 and TRBJ1-1; D call uncertain. The V end was cut by 6 bases, the J end by 5 bases, with 7 bases between. The CDR3 extends over 11 amino acids. Germline assignment: CDR1 LGHDT and CDR2 YNNKEL (reference sequence). As DNA, the CDR3 is TGTGCCAGCAGGGGCGGAACTGAAGCTTTCTTT. It yields the protein CASRGGTEAFF.

V gene TRBV11-2 combines with J gene TRBJ2-1; 9 bases fit TRBD2. The germline gives CDR1 SGHAT, CDR2 FQNNGV. The CDR3 runs 16 residues. With V trimmed by 1 base and J by 6 bases, 7 bases remained unmatched. CDR3 protein: CASSLAVAGEGNEQFF. CDR3 DNA sequence: TGTGCCAGCAGCTTAGCGGTAGCGGGAGAGGGCAATGAGCAGTTCTTC.

This chain uses TRBV19 with TRBJ1-2, with 10 bases lining up with TRBD1. Trimming removed 9 bases from V and 8 bases from J; junction bases left unmatched: 12. The CDR3 totals 14 residues. Germline V gene data show CDR1 as LNHDA and CDR2 as SQIVND (reference sequence). The CDR3 bases are TGTGCCAGCAGCACCCCCGGGACAGGGGACGGCTACACCTTC. It is translated as CASSTPGTGDGYTF.

This clonotype was picked up many times. The V call is TRBV6-5, the J call TRBJ1-2; D gene ambiguous. V gave up 0 bases and J gave up 2 bases, with 13 bases separating them. Germline V gene sequence: CDR1 MNHEY, CDR2 SVGAGI. The CDR3 covers 16 residues. This chain's CDR3 is CASSYSNTRSNYGYTF. The CDR3 DNA follows: TGTGCCAGCAGTTACTCGAACACCCGATCCAACTATGGCTACACCTTC.

Worth noting for this clonotype: The limits of the CDR3 on the DNA are not certain, so only TCRdb's listed CDR3 is given. The chain joins TRBV6-5 to TRBJ2-3; TRBD2 reflects the table's D call only, with no check against the DNA. Inclusive of both ends, the CDR3 amounts to 18 amino acids. CDR1 and CDR2 (germline): MNHEY, SVGAGI. The CDR3 loop reads CASSTSGLAVGDTDTQYF.

This clonotype was seen many times. The V and J genes are TRBV2 and TRBJ1-2; D remains unclear. The CDR3 loop spans 13 amino acids. Trimming cost V 8 bases and J 2 bases, with 12 bases left between them. Germline values: CDR1 SNHLY, CDR2 FYNNEI. The CDR3 nucleotides read TGTGCCAGCTTATCGACGGGGAACTATGGCTACACCTTC. Translated: CASLSTGNYGYTF.

This clonotype was recorded at least ten times. The J gene is TRBJ1-5, the V gene TRBV19; possible D gene TRBD1, 6 bases. V lost 3 bases and J lost 7, with 10 bases in between. This CDR3 is built from 13 residues. CDR1 LNHDA and CDR2 SQIVND come from the germline V gene (reference sequence). Here the CDR3 DNA reads TGTGCCAGTAGTATTTCGGGGGGCCAGCCCCAGCATTTT. Amino acids: CASSISGGQPQHF.

This chain uses TRBV4-1 with TRBJ1-5, with D possibly TRBD1 on 5 matching bases. There are 15 residues in the CDR3. Germline V CDR1 and CDR2: MGHRA, YSYEKL. Deletions cut 4 bases from V and 7 bases from J, with 17 bases between. DNA of the CDR3: TGCGCCAGCAGCCCACAAGCGGGGCTCGGCCAGCCCCAGCATTTT. This codes for CASSPQAGLGQPQHF.

This clonotype has a count of ten or more. The chain couples TRBV13 to TRBJ1-1; D is ambiguous. The V gene lost 5 bases and the J gene lost 4 bases, with 8 bases spanning the gap. Germline lookup yields CDR1 PRHDT and CDR2 FYEKMQ (reference sequence). The CDR3 has 12 amino acids. The CDR3 region is CASSAYATEAFF. For the CDR3, the DNA is TGTGCCAGCAGCGCATACGCCACTGAAGCTTTCTTT.

This clonotype was counted many times. The chain combines TRBV28 with TRBJ2-1; TRBD1 matches at 8 bases. V shed 2 bases, J shed 6 bases, and the junction held 12 bases outside the gene matches. This CDR3 contains 17 residues. Germline V gene sequence: CDR1 MDHEN, CDR2 SYDVKM. The CDR3 sequence is CASSLTKGRGLRNEQFF. In DNA, the CDR3 is TGTGCCAGCAGTTTAACAAAGGGCAGGGGGCTGCGCAATGAGCAGTTCTTC.